Presented here are 5 T cell receptor beta chains from one specimen sequenced in a study of cytomegalovirus exposure and HLA in healthy donors. Both 60 Vbeta primers and 13 Jbeta primers went into the PCR. Libraries were prepared by immunoSEQ multiplex PCR; TCRdb keeps only in-frame clonotypes and omits some of them. The sample holds under 130,000 clones, about 13% seen once. Sequenced input: PBMCs. The receptor source for this set is a man aged 40-50 years in good health and CMV-seropositive.

This clone appeared a few times. The chain uses TRBV6-1 and TRBJ1-2; D might be TRBD1 (5 bases). V gave up 8 bases and J gave up 8 bases, with 21 bases separating them. Germline assignment: CDR1 MNHNS and CDR2 SASEGT. The CDR3 spans 14 residues. In nucleotides, the CDR3 is TGTGCCAGCCAGCTCACATTGGACAATAGAGGCTACACCTTC. Translated, it gives CASQLTLDNRGYTF.

This clone occurred a few times. The genes are TRBV6-4 and TRBJ1-1; TRBD1 matches 9 bases. The V segment lost 4 bases and the J segment 4 bases; nucleotides outside the gene matches: 10. CDR1 is MRHNA and CDR2 is SNTAGT in the germline V gene. The CDR3 covers 16 residues. This chain's CDR3 is CASSGRDRASVTEAFF. As DNA, the CDR3 is TGTGCCAGCAGTGGGCGGGACAGGGCGTCGGTCACTGAAGCTTTCTTT.

The table lists this clone with a few counts. The chain carries TRBV4-3 and TRBJ2-1; no clear D gene. The CDR3 runs 14 residues. V gave up 1 base and J gave up 5 bases, with 9 bases separating them. Germline CDR1 LGHNA, CDR2 YSLEER. CDR3 coding DNA: TGCGCCAGCAGCCAAGGAAGTACACACAATGAGCAGTTCTTC. Its protein product is CASSQGSTHNEQFF.

The chain couples TRBV7-2 to TRBJ1-3; 10 nucleotides line up with TRBD1. This CDR3 region has 16 residues. CDR1 SGHTA and CDR2 FQGNSA come from the germline V gene. V trimming: 4 bases; J trimming: 0 bases; junction bases outside the gene matches: 3. CDR3 in amino acids: CASSSRTGGSGNTIYF. The CDR3 DNA is TGTGCCAGCAGCTCGCGGACAGGGGGCTCTGGAAACACCATATATTTT. Combining the CDR3 with reference TRBV7-2 and TRBJ1-3 gives the whole variable domain GAGVSQSPSNKVTEKGKDVELRCDPISGHTALYWYRQSLGQGLEFLIYFQGNSAPDKSGLPSDRFSAERTGGSVSTLTIQRTQQEDSAVYLCASSSRTGGSGNTIYFGEGSWLTVV.

The chain joins TRBV4-1 to TRBJ1-1, with D perhaps TRBD1 (6 bases). Germline values: CDR1 MGHRA, CDR2 YSYEKL. V lost 8 bases, J lost 9 bases, and 16 bases lay in between. CDR3 length: 12 residues. The CDR3 coding sequence is TGCGCCAGCGACCAGGGAGGGGGGAAAGCTTTCTTT. This gives the protein CASDQGGGKAFF.